This entry concerns a single T cell receptor (beta chain). The antigen is unknown. Sequencing used cDNA as its template, made by extracting RNA and reverse transcribing it. This table comes from immunoSEQ multiplex PCR, and its TCRdb copy is limited to in-frame clones, with some not included. In the table there are roughly 220,000 clones, more than 60% of which are singletons. Noted treatment: oral pan-JAK inhibitor, 5-10 mg twice daily. Collected material from alopecia areata patients comprised lesional scalp punch biopsies and peripheral blood. This record comes from a study of CD8+ T cells in alopecia areata. Study-wide findings and caveats: On tofacitinib, scalp clonality and expanded CD8+ clones among top 100 fell significantly. Links between baseline CD8+ expansion and response need larger treated cohorts.

With 1 base removed from V and 6 bases from J, the gap between germline ends came to 12 bases. Germline V lookup: CDR1 MGHRA, CDR2 YSYEKL. The CDR3 consists of 15 residues. The chain recombines TRBV4-1 with TRBJ2-2; possible D gene TRBD2, 6 bases. This specimen was CD4+ T cells sorted from blood, taken at approximately week 45, from a patient treated with tofacitinib. The TCR was taken from a human donor with alopecia areata. The CDR3 loop reads CASSQGRDFPGELFF. CDR3 coding DNA: TGCGCCAGCAGCCAAGGTCGGGACTTCCCCGGGGAGCTGTTTTTT.